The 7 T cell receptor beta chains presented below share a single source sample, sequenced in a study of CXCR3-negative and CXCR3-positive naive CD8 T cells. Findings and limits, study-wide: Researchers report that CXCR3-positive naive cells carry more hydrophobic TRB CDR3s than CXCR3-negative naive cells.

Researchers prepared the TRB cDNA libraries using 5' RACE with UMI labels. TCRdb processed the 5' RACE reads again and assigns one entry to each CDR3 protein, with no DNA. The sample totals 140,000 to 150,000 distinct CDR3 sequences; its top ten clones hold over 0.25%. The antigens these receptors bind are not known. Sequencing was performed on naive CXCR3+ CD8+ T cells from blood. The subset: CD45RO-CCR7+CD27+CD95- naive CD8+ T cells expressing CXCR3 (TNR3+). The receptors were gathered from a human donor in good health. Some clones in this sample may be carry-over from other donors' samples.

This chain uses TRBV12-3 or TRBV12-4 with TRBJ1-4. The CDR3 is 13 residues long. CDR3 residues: CASRRSTNEKLFF.

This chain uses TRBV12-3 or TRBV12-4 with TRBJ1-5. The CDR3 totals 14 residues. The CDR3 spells CASSLSGDNQPQHF.

Here the CDR3 reads CASSLVGTANNSPLHF. V is TRBV7-9 and J is TRBJ1-6; TCRdb's assignment of TRBD1 cannot be checked, as there is no DNA. The CDR3 contains 16 residues. CDR1 and CDR2 from the germline V gene are SEHNR and FQNEAQ (reference sequence).

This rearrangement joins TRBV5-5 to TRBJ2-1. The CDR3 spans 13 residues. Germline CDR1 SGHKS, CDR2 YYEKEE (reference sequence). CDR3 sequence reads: CASSLVRVGEQFF.

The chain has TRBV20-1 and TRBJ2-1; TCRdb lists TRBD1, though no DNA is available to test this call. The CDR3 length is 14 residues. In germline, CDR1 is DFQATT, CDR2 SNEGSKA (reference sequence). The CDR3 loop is CSATGQGPPNEQFF.

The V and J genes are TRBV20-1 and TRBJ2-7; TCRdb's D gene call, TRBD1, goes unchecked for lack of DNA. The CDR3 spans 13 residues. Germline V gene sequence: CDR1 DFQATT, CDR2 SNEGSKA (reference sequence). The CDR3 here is CSVQDRQTYEQYF.

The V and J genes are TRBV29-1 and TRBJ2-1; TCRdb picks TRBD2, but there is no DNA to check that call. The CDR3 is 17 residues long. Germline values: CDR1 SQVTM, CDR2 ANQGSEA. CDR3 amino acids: CSVASLAGVSSYNEQFF.